One sample yielded the 26 T cell receptor beta chains listed below, sequenced in a study of technical replicates of blood from several donors. Sequencing used immunoSEQ multiplex PCR; TCRdb keeps in-frame clones, though not all of them. The profile covers under 50,000 clones, with around 96% appearing a single time and about 0.4% taken by the ten largest. Sequencing used T cells isolated from PBMCs. The receptors come from a human donor in good health.

The genes are TRBV4-2 and TRBJ2-7, with TRBD2 as a possible D gene (5 bases). The CDR3 has 15 residues. Germline CDR1 LGHNA, CDR2 YNFKEQ. V lost 0 bases to trimming and J lost 4 bases, with 13 bases between them. CDR3 amino acids: CASSQDLASLYEQYF. CDR3 nucleotide sequence: TGTGCCAGCAGCCAAGATCTGGCTAGCTTATACGAGCAGTACTTC.

Remarks on this clone: Relative to the germline gene, one junction end is altered; a read error may explain this. The chain has TRBV11-2 and TRBJ2-7; 12 nucleotides align to TRBD2. The CDR3 is 14 amino acids. Germline V lookup: CDR1 SGHAT, CDR2 FQNNGV. CDR3 DNA sequence: TGTGCCAGCAGCTGGGCCGGGACTAGCGGGCCGGGGGACTTC. As protein: CASSWAGTSGPGDF.

This CDR3 reads CSAVREDGYTF. CDR3 nucleotides: TGCAGTGCTGTCCGAGAGGATGGCTACACCTTC. The gene calls are TRBV20-1 and TRBJ1-2; D gene unclear. CDR3 size: 11 residues. Germline V gene data show CDR1 as DFQATT and CDR2 as SNEGSKA (reference sequence). The ends were cut back, 5 bases at V and 6 bases at J, with 10 bases in the middle.

A note on this clone: Here the CDR3 omits its conserved ending phenylalanine or tryptophan, so a read error is the likely source. The DNA is left out, because the CDR3 cannot be placed on it with certainty; the CDR3 is given as TCRdb lists it. V and J are TRBV11-3 and TRBJ2-3; the table's D call TRBD2 went unverified against the DNA. The germline gives CDR1 SGHNT, CDR2 YENEEA. The CDR3 spans 14 amino acids, including both terminal residues. The CDR3 here is CASFLYPGLAGGLH.

This chain uses TRBV7-9 with TRBJ2-5; 7 nucleotides match TRBD1. The CDR3 is 14 residues long. The germline gives CDR1 SEHNR, CDR2 FQNEAQ (reference sequence). Losses at the gene ends were 4 bases for V and 4 bases for J; bases not matched to a gene: 6. The CDR3 is CASSYHAGGETQYF. In DNA, the CDR3 is TGTGCCAGCAGCTACCACGCAGGGGGAGAGACCCAGTACTTC.

CDR3: CASSDRDGYTF. The CDR3 region has the DNA TGTGCCAGCAGCGACAGGGATGGCTACACCTTC. The rearrangement links TRBV4-2 to TRBJ1-2, with 7 bases lining up with TRBD1. The CDR3 is 11 residues long. Trimming took 5 bases from V and 6 from J; bases not matched to a gene: 0. CDR1 is LGHNA, CDR2 YNFKEQ, per germline.

This clone was observed once. The genes are TRBV9 and TRBJ1-2, with D tentatively TRBD1 (6 bases). Germline V gene data show CDR1 as SGDLS and CDR2 as YYNGEE. The CDR3 is 12 amino acids. The V end was cut by 2 bases, the J end by 7 bases, with 9 bases between. The CDR3 reads CASSVTGLGYTF. DNA for the CDR3: TGTGCCAGCAGCGTTACAGGGCTTGGCTACACCTTC.

The rearrangement joins TRBV27 to TRBJ1-5; the D gene is possibly TRBD1 (5 bases). Germline V CDR1 and CDR2: MNHEY, SMNVEV (reference sequence). The V and J ends lost 2 bases and 0 bases respectively, with 11 bases between them. This CDR3 region has 16 residues. The CDR3 nucleotides read TGTGCCAGCAGTTTACAGTGGGGGGATAGCAATCAGCCCCAGCATTTT. Its protein product is CASSLQWGDSNQPQHF.

V and J are TRBV6-5 and TRBJ2-2; D gene ambiguous. V gave up 2 bases and J gave up 3 bases, with 4 bases separating them. From germline, CDR1 is MNHEY and CDR2 SVGAGI. CDR3 length: 13 residues. This chain's CDR3 is CASSYADTGELFF. The CDR3, as DNA: TGTGCCAGCAGTTACGCGGACACCGGGGAGCTGTTTTTT.

The chain has TRBV27 and TRBJ2-3, with D maybe TRBD2 (6 bases). The CDR3 loop spans 14 amino acids. The germline V gene has CDR1 MNHEY and CDR2 SMNVEV (reference sequence). Trimming took off 6 bases at V and 5 bases at J, with 15 bases between the two ends. CDR3 DNA: TGTGCCAGCAGCAGACTAGTTTGGGGAGATACGCAGTATTTT. Translated: CASSRLVWGDTQYF.

The gene calls are TRBV5-5 and TRBJ1-2; 10 bases fit TRBD1. The CDR3 is 16 amino acids. Germline V gene data show CDR1 as SGHKS and CDR2 as YYEKEE (reference sequence). V lost 1 base to trimming and J lost 4 bases; unmatched junction nucleotides: 7. CDR3 amino acids: CASSLSGTGASYGYTF. In nucleotides, the CDR3 is TGTGCCAGCAGCTTGTCTGGGACAGGGGCGAGCTATGGCTACACCTTC. Full variable domain (remainder filled in from reference TRBV5-5 and TRBJ1-2): DAGVTQSPTHLIKTRGQQVTLRCSPISGHKSVSWYQQVLGQGPQFIFQYYEKEERGRGNFPDRFSARQFPNYSSELNVNALLLGDSALYLCASSLSGTGASYGYTFGSGTRLTVV.

J is TRBJ2-7 and V is TRBV10-3; TRBD1 is a possible D gene (5 bases). Trimming pared 5 bases from V and 4 bases from J, leaving 9 bases between. The CDR3 is 12 amino acids. Germline CDR1 ENHRY, CDR2 SYGVKD. In nucleotides, the CDR3 is TGTGCCATCAGTCCAAGACAGTACGAGCAGTACTTC. This codes for CAISPRQYEQYF.

The rearrangement uses TRBV10-1 and TRBJ2-5; the D gene is possibly TRBD2 (5 bases). Germline lookup yields CDR1 WNHNN and CDR2 SYGVQD (reference sequence). V was clipped by 2 bases and J by 5 bases, with 12 bases between them. This CDR3 region has 14 residues. CDR3 DNA sequence: TGCGCCAGCAGTGAGGGACTCCCTAGGGAGACCCAGTACTTC. As protein: CASSEGLPRETQYF.

The chain carries TRBV4-1 and TRBJ2-7; possibly TRBD2 for D (5 bases). Deletions cut 5 bases from V and 3 bases from J, with 17 bases between. The CDR3 loop spans 15 amino acids. In germline, CDR1 is MGHRA, CDR2 YSYEKL. The CDR3 loop is CASSWVGVLGYEQYF. CDR3 DNA sequence: TGCGCCAGCAGCTGGGTGGGAGTCTTAGGCTACGAGCAGTACTTC.

The chain joins TRBV5-1 to TRBJ1-1; D call uncertain. The CDR3 has 12 residues. Per the germline V gene, CDR1 is SGHRS and CDR2 is YFSETQ. Trimming cost V 4 bases and J 4 bases, with 8 bases left between them. The CDR3 DNA follows: TGCGCCAGCAGCCTCCTAGGCACTGAAGCTTTCTTT. Translated: CASSLLGTEAFF. The whole variable domain, remainder taken from reference TRBV5-1 and TRBJ1-1, is KAGVTQTPRYLIKTRGQQVTLSCSPISGHRSVSWYQQTPGQGLQFLFEYFSETQRNKGNFPGRFSGRQFSNSRSEMNVSTLELGDSALYLCASSLLGTEAFFGQGTRLTVV.

This clone has just one count. In DNA, the CDR3 is TGTGCCAGCAGCGTATCTAGCGGGATTCAGAATGAGCAGTTCTTC. Translation gives CASSVSSGIQNEQFF. This chain joins TRBV11-3 and TRBJ2-1; 9 bases are shared with TRBD2. Germline V gene data show CDR1 as SGHNT and CDR2 as YENEEA. CDR3 size: 15 residues. V gave up 5 bases and J gave up 7 bases; unmatched junction bases: 9.

The V call is TRBV27, the J call TRBJ1-4; 7 bases line up with TRBD1. The ends lost 3 bases at V and 7 bases at J; junction bases unmatched: 5. CDR3 size: 14 residues. CDR1 and CDR2 from the germline V gene are MNHEY and SMNVEV (reference sequence). The CDR3 coding sequence is TGTGCCAGCAGTTTGGTGGGGACAGCTGAAAAACTGTTTTTT. This codes for CASSLVGTAEKLFF.

The chain is built from TRBV28 and TRBJ1-2; possible D gene TRBD1, 5 bases. CDR1 and CDR2 (germline): MDHEN, SYDVKM. This CDR3 has 13 residues. The V and J ends lost 6 bases and 4 bases respectively, with 12 bases between them. CDR3 sequence: CASSLGGAYGYTF. The CDR3 DNA reads as TGTGCCAGCAGCCTCGGAGGGGCCTATGGCTACACCTTC.

The CDR3 DNA sequence: TGTGCCAGCAGCGAGCGACAGGTCGCGGAAGCTTTCTTT. Residues: CASSERQVAEAFF. The J gene is TRBJ1-1, the V gene TRBV9, with D possibly being TRBD1 (6 bases). Germline V gene data show CDR1 as SGDLS and CDR2 as YYNGEE. V was trimmed by 3 bases and J by 8 bases, leaving 14 bases between them. CDR3 length: 13 residues.

This clone was counted once. The rearrangement uses TRBV6-6 and TRBJ2-2; 9 bases are shared with TRBD1. V gave up 6 bases and J gave up 3 bases; unmatched junction bases: 5. Germline V gene sequence: CDR1 MNHNY, CDR2 SVGAGI (reference sequence). The CDR3 is 15 residues long. The CDR3 DNA reads TGTGCCAGCAGCGTCCGGGACAGGGACACCGGGGAGCTGTTTTTT. Residues: CASSVRDRDTGELFF.

This rearrangement joins TRBV4-1 to TRBJ2-3, with 12 bases fitting TRBD2. This CDR3 comprises 15 residues. J was trimmed by 9 bases and V by 6 bases; bases with no gene match: 10. Germline CDR1 reads MGHRA; CDR2 reads YSYEKL. The CDR3 nucleotides are TGCGCCAGCAGTCGACTAGCGGGAGCCCAAGACACGCAGTATTTT. Translation: CASSRLAGAQDTQYF.

The chain links TRBV7-3 to TRBJ2-7; 8 nucleotides align to TRBD1. CDR3 length equals 15 residues. The germline V gene encodes CDR1 SGHTA and CDR2 FQGTGA. The J segment lost 5 bases and the V segment lost 4 bases, leaving 10 bases of the junction unmatched. The CDR3 region has the DNA TGTGCCAGCAGCTCCAGCCAGGGGGCGCGGAACGAGCAGTACTTC. The encoded protein is CASSSSQGARNEQYF.

The chain uses TRBV2 and TRBJ1-5, with 7 bases fitting TRBD1. The V and J ends lost 1 base and 6 bases, in that order; junction bases with no gene match: 3. This CDR3 spans 14 amino acids. Germline V gene data show CDR1 as SNHLY and CDR2 as FYNNEI. CDR3 residues: CASSEDRGAQPQHF. For the CDR3, the DNA is TGTGCCAGCAGTGAAGACAGGGGCGCTCAGCCCCAGCATTTT.

This rearrangement joins TRBV30 to TRBJ1-1; the D is unclear. V was cut by 2 bases and J by 0 bases, with 10 bases left in between. Germline values: CDR1 GTSNPN, CDR2 SVGIG (reference sequence). The CDR3 extends over 14 amino acids. CDR3 sequence: CAWSSVAMNTEAFF. Written as DNA, the CDR3 is TGTGCCTGGAGTTCCGTGGCCATGAACACTGAAGCTTTCTTT.

The V gene is TRBV28, the J gene TRBJ2-1; 7 nucleotides agree with TRBD2. The CDR3 runs 16 residues. CDR1 is MDHEN and CDR2 is SYDVKM in the germline V gene. V lost 6 bases and J lost 8; bases outside the gene matches: 16. The CDR3, as DNA: TGTGCCAGCAGCTCCATGCAAGCGGGGCCCTTCGATGAGCAGTTCTTC. Amino acid sequence: CASSSMQAGPFDEQFF.

Here the CDR3 DNA reads TGTGCCAGCAGTGAAAAATTGAGGGACCGGGACAGAAATTACGAGCAGTACTTC. Amino acids: CASSEKLRDRDRNYEQYF. The chain carries TRBV6-1 and TRBJ2-7; TRBD1 agrees at 7 bases. J lost 4 bases, V lost 2 bases, and 17 bases had no gene match. Germline V gives CDR1 MNHNS, CDR2 SASEGT. The CDR3 is made up of 18 amino acids.